The rows below give T cell receptor beta chains drawn from one sample of a study of blood T cell repertoires in COVID-19. Assay: immunoSEQ multiplex PCR; the TCRdb copy retains only in-frame clones and omits some. The sample has 350,000 to 550,000 clones, 85% to 90% seen once. The sequenced sample was PBMCs or T cells enriched from blood (not recorded which). The receptors stem from a man aged 30 to 45 who had recovered from COVID-19. The conserved cysteine and the conserved F or W are not part of the CDR3 here.

j_gene: TRBJ2-2
v_gene: TRBV11-2
CDR3aa: ASSLGFASGELF

j_gene: TRBJ1-1
v_gene: TRBV5-1
CDR3aa: ASTFSGSTEAF

j_gene: TRBJ1-1
v_gene: TRBV5-5
CDR3aa: ASSMDPIPNTEAF

j_gene: TRBJ1-1
v_gene: TRBV12-3/TRBV12-4
CDR3aa: ASSSGQLTEAF

j_gene: TRBJ2-5
v_gene: TRBV10-1
CDR3aa: ASSEISTDQETQY

j_gene: TRBJ2-7
v_gene: TRBV7-9
CDR3aa: ASSLAFSEQY

j_gene: TRBJ1-5
v_gene: TRBV7-9
CDR3aa: ASSLGQYSNQPQH

j_gene: TRBJ2-7
v_gene: TRBV7-8
CDR3aa: ASSFKGPYYEQY

j_gene: TRBJ2-6
v_gene: TRBV15
CDR3aa: ATSRDVGLGANVLT

j_gene: TRBJ2-3
v_gene: TRBV9
CDR3aa: ASSALARTDTQY

j_gene: TRBJ2-2
v_gene: TRBV7-6
CDR3aa: ASSHRASGSLTGELF

j_gene: TRBJ2-1
v_gene: TRBV11-2
CDR3aa: ASSSPKRGSYNEQF

j_gene: TRBJ1-2
v_gene: TRBV7-2
CDR3aa: ASSFSTDGYT

j_gene: TRBJ1-2
v_gene: TRBV6-5
CDR3aa: ASSYVPARYGYT

j_gene: TRBJ1-5
v_gene: TRBV28
CDR3aa: ASTPGERSQH

j_gene: TRBJ2-5
v_gene: TRBV19
CDR3aa: ASRPRGGDGAETQY

j_gene: TRBJ2-2
v_gene: TRBV5-1
CDR3aa: ASSLGGTSGSRELF

j_gene: TRBJ1-3
v_gene: TRBV19
CDR3aa: ASSTGIGNTIY

j_gene: TRBJ2-7
v_gene: TRBV7-9
CDR3aa: ASGQASSYEQY

j_gene: TRBJ2-3
v_gene: TRBV3-1/TRBV3-2
CDR3aa: ASSLDRAAYTQY

j_gene: TRBJ1-1
v_gene: TRBV30
CDR3aa: AWISPPNRGNTEAF

j_gene: TRBJ2-1
v_gene: TRBV30
CDR3aa: AWSVLAGSYNEQF

j_gene: TRBJ2-1
v_gene: TRBV7-9
CDR3aa: ASSLESREASSYNEQF

j_gene: TRBJ1-1
v_gene: TRBV3-1/TRBV3-2
CDR3aa: ASSQAGTGLTEAF

j_gene: TRBJ1-2
v_gene: TRBV5-1
CDR3aa: ASSVEGTGGHGYT

j_gene: TRBJ2-3
v_gene: TRBV7-7
CDR3aa: ASSLAADAGTDTQY

j_gene: TRBJ2-3
v_gene: TRBV27
CDR3aa: ASSPGGPDTQY

j_gene: TRBJ1-2
v_gene: TRBV9
CDR3aa: ASSVSREETGYT

j_gene: TRBJ1-1
v_gene: TRBV18
CDR3aa: ASSSDSEAF

j_gene: TRBJ2-1
v_gene: TRBV3-1/TRBV3-2
CDR3aa: ASRTSGNDNEQF

j_gene: TRBJ1-3
v_gene: TRBV27
CDR3aa: ASSLSGARESGNTIY

j_gene: TRBJ2-1
v_gene: TRBV7-6
CDR3aa: ASSERLAGGPYEQF

j_gene: TRBJ2-7
v_gene: TRBV19
CDR3aa: ASSIAGAAYEQY

j_gene: TRBJ2-5
v_gene: TRBV12-5
CDR3aa: ASGLGQTNQETQY

j_gene: TRBJ1-2
v_gene: TRBV2
CDR3aa: ASSFFPGQGLGYGYT

j_gene: TRBJ1-3
v_gene: TRBV18
CDR3aa: ASSTGVGLGNTIY

j_gene: TRBJ2-7
v_gene: TRBV5-1
CDR3aa: ASSFTMTGGFYEQY

j_gene: TRBJ1-3
v_gene: TRBV28
CDR3aa: ASTRGGAGNTIY

j_gene: TRBJ1-1
v_gene: TRBV11-2
CDR3aa: ASSKTGGQNTEAF

j_gene: TRBJ1-2
v_gene: TRBV5-1
CDR3aa: ASHDRDTANYGYT

j_gene: TRBJ2-5
v_gene: TRBV3-1/TRBV3-2
CDR3aa: ASSQGLAGGGETQY

j_gene: TRBJ2-3
v_gene: TRBV11-2
CDR3aa: ASSLSPAGVGDTQY

j_gene: TRBJ1-5
v_gene: TRBV11-2
CDR3aa: ASSLVGTGGRQPQH

j_gene: TRBJ2-3
v_gene: TRBV5-4
CDR3aa: ASNQIGTSSTDTQY

j_gene: TRBJ2-7
v_gene: TRBV28
CDR3aa: ASSLAVPYEQY

j_gene: TRBJ1-1
v_gene: TRBV19
CDR3aa: ASSIGRGNTEAF

j_gene: TRBJ2-3
v_gene: TRBV10-3
CDR3aa: AISDSTWQGARKDTQY

j_gene: TRBJ2-5
v_gene: TRBV13
CDR3aa: ASSLAGRASETQY

j_gene: TRBJ2-7
v_gene: TRBV12-5
CDR3aa: ASGLSGTYEQY

j_gene: TRBJ2-3
v_gene: TRBV28
CDR3aa: ASTSRSADTQY

j_gene: TRBJ1-4
v_gene: TRBV3-1/TRBV3-2
CDR3aa: ASSQEREGSAPNEKLF

j_gene: TRBJ2-5
v_gene: TRBV19
CDR3aa: ASSPGTSGRVRETQY

j_gene: TRBJ2-5
v_gene: TRBV5-1
CDR3aa: ASSGASQETQY

j_gene: TRBJ2-7
v_gene: TRBV2
CDR3aa: ASRGGEQY